This T cell receptor (beta chain) was captured in a study of OX40 agonist ivuxolimab in advanced cancers. About the study: Six ivuxolimab dose levels, 0.01 to 10 mg/kg, were given intravenously every 2 weeks. Males comprised roughly four fifths of the group, whose mean age was about 62 years (range about 20 to 79). Patients assigned to dose escalation were diagnosed with hepatocellular carcinoma, melanoma, renal cell or head and neck cancer. Regarding the study as a whole: Blood T cells, both CD4+ and CD8+, expanded clonally by week 6 at 0.1 to 3.0 mg/kg.

From germline, CDR1 is LNHDA and CDR2 SQIVND (reference sequence). The CDR3 totals 15 residues. The V gene lost 5 bases and the J gene lost 3 bases, with 17 bases spanning the gap. Assay: immunoSEQ multiplex PCR; the TCRdb copy retains only in-frame clones and omits some. The sample has around 21,000 clones, roughly 84% seen once. With respect to this clone: The target antigen is unknown.

This specimen was CD4+ or CD8+ T cells sorted from blood, taken in a trial of the OX40 agonist ivuxolimab. The chain carries TRBV19 and TRBJ2-7; D is perhaps TRBD1 or TRBD2 (5 bases each). The sequence was obtained from an adult with an advanced solid tumor such as melanoma, head and neck, liver or kidney cancer. This chain's CDR3 is CASSGARDPRYEQYF. The CDR3 DNA reads TGTGCCAGTAGTGGGGCAAGGGACCCCCGCTACGAGCAGTACTTC.